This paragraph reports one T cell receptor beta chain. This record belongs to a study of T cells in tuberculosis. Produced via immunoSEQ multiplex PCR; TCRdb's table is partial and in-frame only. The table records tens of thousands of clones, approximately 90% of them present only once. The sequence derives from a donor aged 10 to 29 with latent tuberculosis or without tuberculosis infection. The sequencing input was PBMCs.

CDR3 sequence reads: CASQGGGRSYNEQFF. CDR3 sequence (DNA): TGTGCCTCCCAAGGTGGCGGGAGGAGCTACAATGAGCAGTTCTTC. The chain carries TRBV30 and TRBJ2-1, with 8 bases lining up with TRBD2. The CDR3 consists of 15 residues. The J segment lost 3 bases and the V segment lost 7 bases, leaving 11 bases of the junction unmatched. Looked up from germline, CDR1 is GTSNPN and CDR2 is SVGIG (reference sequence).